The 14 T cell receptor beta chains listed next were all sequenced from one sample in a study of T cell changes during pregnancy in multiple sclerosis (dated by TCRdb to between 2018 and 2020). The receptor library was made with the immunoSEQ multiplex PCR assay. The table was pulled from immuneACCESS by TCRdb, which kept in-frame rearrangements only. Such tables lose some clones; where checked, under half of the loss comes from unresolved V genes, and the rest has no known cause. The sample contains some 40,000 clones, 75% to 95% of them found a single time. 0.35% to 0.45% of the sample rests with the top ten. The sample was CD4+ T cells from peripheral blood mononuclear cells, taken in the third trimester of pregnancy. The receptors were sampled from a female donor in good health, enrolled as a control in a pregnancy study.

The chain uses TRBV21-1 and TRBJ1-1. TRBV21-1 is marked as a pseudogene. This CDR3 is built from 14 residues. In nucleotides, the CDR3 is TGTGCCAGCAGCAAAGGGAGGAGGAACACTGAAGCTTTCTTT. Its protein product is CASSKGRRNTEAFF.

The gene calls are TRBV4-1 and TRBJ2-7; 11 bases align to TRBD2. Per germline, CDR1 MGHRA and CDR2 YSYEKL. The ends lost 0 bases at V and 7 bases at J; junction bases unmatched: 5. This CDR3 contains 15 residues. CDR3 sequence reads: CASSQDRGLAGEQYF. CDR3 bases: TGCGCCAGCAGCCAAGATCGAGGACTAGCGGGTGAGCAGTACTTC.

The CDR3 DNA is TGTGCCAGCAGTTCCCGGGACAGGGGGTATCGTGGGACTGAAGCTTTCTTT. Protein: CASSSRDRGYRGTEAFF. The V and J genes are TRBV7-8 and TRBJ1-1; TRBD1 aligns across 11 bases. The V and J ends lost 6 bases and 5 bases, in that order; junction bases with no gene match: 14. The CDR3 has 17 amino acids. Germline V CDR1 and CDR2: SGHVS, FQNEAQ.

This CDR3 reads CAWNRDRPYGYTF. CDR3 coding DNA: TGTGCCTGGAACCGGGACAGGCCCTATGGCTACACCTTC. The rearrangement uses TRBV30 and TRBJ1-2; 8 nucleotides line up with TRBD1. V lost 4 bases, J lost 4 bases, and 5 bases stayed unmatched. The CDR3 consists of 13 residues. CDR1 is GTSNPN, CDR2 SVGIG, per germline (reference sequence).

The V call is TRBV7-2, the J call TRBJ2-2; TRBD2 matches 8 bases. This CDR3 is 16 amino acids long. V trimming: 5 bases; J trimming: 2 bases; junction bases outside the gene matches: 7. Germline V lookup: CDR1 SGHTA, CDR2 FQGNSA. CDR3 sequence (DNA): TGTGCCAGCAGCCTACAGCGGGAGAGTAACACCGGGGAGCTGTTTTTT. The encoded protein is CASSLQRESNTGELFF. The full variable domain, in which reference TRBV7-2 and TRBJ2-2 provide the parts outside the CDR3, is GAGVSQSPSNKVTEKGKDVELRCDPISGHTALYWYRQSLGQGLEFLIYFQGNSAPDKSGLPSDRFSAERTGGSVSTLTIQRTQQEDSAVYLCASSLQRESNTGELFFGEGSRLTVL.

As to this clone: One end of the junction is discordant with germline, which a read error may explain. CDR3 sequence reads: CSVSERSMVF. Written as DNA, the CDR3 is TGCAGCGTTTCTGAGCGTTCTATGGTCTTC. This chain connects TRBV29-1 to TRBJ2-1; the D is unclear. The CDR3 length is 10 residues. Germline CDR1 is SQVTM and CDR2 is ANQGSEA.

The genes are TRBV5-1 and TRBJ1-2; D uncertain. Germline CDR1 reads SGHRS; CDR2 reads YFSETQ. This CDR3 is built from 13 residues. The V and J ends lost 0 bases and 4 bases respectively, with 7 bases between them. CDR3 in DNA: TGCGCCAGCAGCTTGGCGCAGATCTATGGCTACACCTTC. Translating gives CASSLAQIYGYTF. The variable domain in full, with the rest retrieved from reference TRBV5-1 and TRBJ1-2, is KAGVTQTPRYLIKTRGQQVTLSCSPISGHRSVSWYQQTPGQGLQFLFEYFSETQRNKGNFPGRFSGRQFSNSRSEMNVSTLELGDSALYLCASSLAQIYGYTFGSGTRLTVV.

The sample holds one count of this clone. This chain uses TRBV6-1 with TRBJ1-2, with D unresolved. This CDR3 is built from 14 residues. Germline CDR1 and CDR2: MNHNS and SASEGT. V lost 4 bases to trimming and J lost 3 bases, with 12 bases between them. The CDR3 loop is CASSAEGNYYGYTF. CDR3 sequence (DNA): TGTGCCAGCAGTGCTGAGGGCAACTACTATGGCTACACCTTC.

The V and J genes are TRBV6-5 and TRBJ1-4; no clear D. Trimming took 0 bases from V and 13 from J, leaving 18 bases between them. Germline V gene sequence: CDR1 MNHEY, CDR2 SVGAGI. This CDR3 has 15 amino acids. The CDR3 bases are TGTGCCAGCAGTTACTCGAAAGGTTTGGGTTGGGCACTGTTTTTT. This encodes CASSYSKGLGWALFF.

This rearrangement joins TRBV18 to TRBJ2-7, with a weak D call TRBD1 (5 bases). This CDR3 comprises 13 residues. Trimming pared 6 bases from V and 9 bases from J, leaving 18 bases between. From germline, CDR1 is KGHSH and CDR2 LQKENI. CDR3 loop: CASSLSRVRVQYF. For the CDR3, the DNA is TGTGCCAGCTCCCTCTCCAGGGTAAGAGTGCAGTACTTC.

The chain joins TRBV14 to TRBJ1-3; 7 bases are shared with TRBD1. The CDR3 has 15 residues. V was clipped by 2 bases and J by 6 bases; unmatched bases: 7. Germline V gives CDR1 SGHDN, CDR2 FVKESK. CDR3 DNA: TGTGCCAGCAGCCAAACCGGGACAGACCTAAACACCATATATTTT. As protein: CASSQTGTDLNTIYF.

The V and J genes are TRBV5-1 and TRBJ2-1; 11 nucleotides line up with TRBD2. Germline trimming cut 3 bases from V and 7 bases from J; bases unmatched to any gene: 9. CDR3 length: 16 residues. Germline lookup yields CDR1 SGHRS and CDR2 YFSETQ. The CDR3 DNA is TGCGCCAGCAGCTCTCTAGCGGGGGGTCGGTGGAATGAGCAGTTCTTC. This sequence encodes CASSSLAGGRWNEQFF. The full variable domain, in which reference TRBV5-1 and TRBJ2-1 provide the parts outside the CDR3, is KAGVTQTPRYLIKTRGQQVTLSCSPISGHRSVSWYQQTPGQGLQFLFEYFSETQRNKGNFPGRFSGRQFSNSRSEMNVSTLELGDSALYLCASSSLAGGRWNEQFFGPGTRLTVL.

The gene calls are TRBV19 and TRBJ1-2, with D perhaps TRBD1 (6 bases). Germline CDR1 is LNHDA and CDR2 is SQIVND (reference sequence). V was clipped by 3 bases and J by 4 bases, with 15 bases between them. This CDR3 is built from 15 residues. CDR3 sequence: CASSMANRASYGYTF. CDR3 bases: TGTGCCAGTAGTATGGCCAACAGGGCATCCTATGGCTACACCTTC.

The chain recombines TRBV2 with TRBJ1-1, with D tentatively TRBD1 (5 bases). V lost 2 bases, J lost 2 bases, and 15 bases lay in between. The CDR3 runs to 16 residues. The germline gives CDR1 SNHLY, CDR2 FYNNEI. The CDR3 DNA is TGTGCCAGCAGTGAATCAGGGTTGCTGGGAAACACTGAAGCTTTCTTT. The encoded protein is CASSESGLLGNTEAFF.